The 5 T cell receptor beta chains listed next were all sequenced from one sample in a study of OX40 agonist ivuxolimab in advanced cancers. Method: immunoSEQ multiplex PCR; TCRdb's copy keeps in-frame clones and lacks some. The table has approximately 92,000 clones, approximately 95% seen once. The sequences come from CD4+ or CD8+ T cells sorted from blood, collected in a trial of the OX40 agonist ivuxolimab. These receptors all stem from an adult with an advanced solid tumor such as melanoma, head and neck, liver or kidney cancer.

DNA of the CDR3: TGTGCCATCGCACTGCAGGGGCGGGAGACCCAGTACTTC. It specifies CAIALQGRETQYF. The V gene is TRBV10-3, the J gene TRBJ2-5, with D possibly matching TRBD1 (6 bases). V was shortened by 8 bases and J by 5 bases, with 15 bases between the two germline ends. CDR3 length equals 13 residues. Germline V lookup: CDR1 ENHRY, CDR2 SYGVKD.

The V call is TRBV27, the J call TRBJ1-5, with 11 bases that match TRBD1. The junction had 3 bases not matched to a gene; V was cut back by 5 bases and J by 6 bases. Germline V lookup: CDR1 MNHEY, CDR2 SMNVEV (reference sequence). This CDR3 has 14 amino acids. The CDR3: CASSGQGAGQPQHF. The DNA for the CDR3 is TGTGCCAGCAGTGGACAGGGGGCGGGTCAGCCCCAGCATTTT.

Only one count was recorded for this clone. This chain links TRBV4-1 with TRBJ1-3, with 9 bases that match TRBD1. Germline-derived CDR1 and CDR2 are MGHRA and YSYEKL. This CDR3 is built from 18 residues. J lost 0 bases, V lost 1 base, and 7 bases had no gene match. The chain's CDR3 is CASSQARDRVGSGNTIYF. The CDR3 DNA reads as TGCGCCAGCAGCCAAGCCCGGGACAGGGTGGGCTCTGGAAACACCATATATTTT.

The chain employs TRBV5-1 and TRBJ2-1, with TRBD2 identical over 11 bases. Per germline, CDR1 SGHRS and CDR2 YFSETQ. V was pared by 0 bases and J by 0 bases, with 8 bases of the junction left unmatched. The CDR3 is made up of 19 amino acids. The CDR3 loop is CASSLGLAGHYLSYNEQFF. CDR3 in DNA: TGCGCCAGCAGCTTGGGACTAGCGGGGCATTACCTCTCCTACAATGAGCAGTTCTTC.

The chain carries TRBV19 and TRBJ1-5; 10 bases map to TRBD1. V shed 4 bases and J 7 bases; nucleotides not matched to a gene: 7. Germline V gives CDR1 LNHDA, CDR2 SQIVND (reference sequence). This CDR3 comprises 15 residues. The CDR3 is CASSTPDRGGQPQHF. DNA for the CDR3: TGTGCCAGTAGTACACCGGACAGGGGGGGCCAGCCCCAGCATTTT. The variable domain in full, completed from reference TRBV19 and TRBJ1-5, reads DGGITQSPKYLFRKEGQNVTLSCEQNLNHDAMYWYRQDPGQGLRLIYYSQIVNDFQKGDIAEGYSVSREKKESFPLTVTSAQKNPTAFYLCASSTPDRGGQPQHFGDGTRLSIL.